Below, 12 T cell receptor beta chains from the same sample are listed, as sequenced in a study of regulatory T cells in long-lasting Graves disease. Sample time point: persistent/refractory GD, antithyroid drugs over 5 years with positive TRAb. PBMC RNA served as the TCR library source. The TCR beta library used iRepertoire HTBI primers with Arm-PCR amplification of CDR3. A single record per CDR3 protein comes from TCRdb applying MiXCR to the multiplex PCR reads. The sample lists 400,000 or so distinct CDR3 sequences; about a quarter were seen once. The sample here was peripheral blood mononuclear cells (PBMCs), taken when the disease was refractory, from a patient treated with antithyroid drugs. These receptors were taken from a female donor with Graves disease.

The chain is built from TRBV5-6 and TRBJ2-4; 7 positions match TRBD1. The better agreement between TRBJ2-5 and the DNA end casts doubt on the J call. CDR1 and CDR2 from the germline V gene are SGHDT and YYEEEE. This CDR3 comprises 14 residues. CDR3 region: CASSPYRQGETQYF. The DNA of the CDR3 is TGTGCCAGCAGCCCCTACCGACAGGGAGAGACCCAGTACTTC.

This clonotype came up a few times. The V gene is TRBV20-1, the J gene TRBJ1-1; D is unclear. The germline CDR1 and CDR2 sequences are DFQATT and SNEGSKA (reference sequence). The CDR3 has 13 amino acids. Trimming removed 0 bases from V and 3 bases from J, with 8 bases in between. The CDR3 spells CSAREVGYTEAFF. DNA for the CDR3: TGCAGTGCTAGAGAAGTCGGTTACACTGAAGCTTTCTTT.

This clonotype was counted at least ten times. This rearrangement joins TRBV5-5 to TRBJ1-2; 8 nucleotides align to TRBD1. This CDR3 comprises 14 residues. Per the germline V gene, CDR1 is SGHKS and CDR2 is YYEKEE (reference sequence). J lost 7 bases, V lost 4 bases, and 9 bases had no gene match. The CDR3 here is CASSKPGQGVGYTF. In nucleotides, the CDR3 is TGTGCCAGCAGCAAACCAGGACAGGGCGTTGGCTACACCTTC.

This clonotype was seen at least ten times. The chain carries TRBV28 and TRBJ2-7, with 11 nucleotides matching TRBD1. Germline CDR1 is MDHEN and CDR2 is SYDVKM. This CDR3 has 16 residues. V was clipped by 3 bases and J by 2 bases; unmatched bases: 6. The CDR3 DNA reads TGTGCCAGCAGTTTTTTCGGGACAGGGGGAACCTACGAGCAGTACTTC. Its translation is CASSFFGTGGTYEQYF.

Concerning this clonotype: A clone one base away is much larger, so this may be a read error. V gene TRBV9 combines with J gene TRBJ2-5; a weak D match, TRBD2 (6 bases). V was cut by 0 bases and J by 1 base, with 10 bases left in between. Germline V gene data show CDR1 as SGDLS and CDR2 as YYNGEE. The CDR3 consists of 15 residues. This chain's CDR3 is CASSVGGGPQETQYF. For the CDR3, the DNA is TGTGCCAGCAGCGTAGGGGGAGGCCCCCAAGAGACCCAGTACTTC.

This clonotype turned up a few times. The chain recombines TRBV11-2 with TRBJ2-2; 9 nucleotides agree with TRBD1. The germline CDR1 and CDR2 sequences are SGHAT and FQNNGV. Trimming took 3 bases from V and 4 from J; bases not matched to a gene: 9. CDR3 size: 17 residues. The CDR3 sequence: CASSLQIQGAGTGELFF. The CDR3 DNA is TGTGCCAGCAGCTTGCAAATACAGGGGGCTGGCACCGGGGAGCTGTTTTTT. Full variable domain (outside the CDR3, taken from reference TRBV11-2 and TRBJ2-2): EAGVAQSPRYKIIEKRQSVAFWCNPISGHATLYWYQQILGQGPKLLIQFQNNGVVDDSQLPKDRFSAERLKGVDSTLKIQPAKLEDSAVYLCASSLQIQGAGTGELFFGEGSRLTVL.

V gene TRBV27 combines with J gene TRBJ1-1, with TRBD1 identical over 9 bases. CDR1 and CDR2 (germline): MNHEY, SMNVEV (reference sequence). The length of the CDR3 is 16 residues. The junction had 10 bases not matched to a gene; V was cut back by 4 bases and J by 4 bases. For the CDR3, the DNA is TGTGCCAGCAGTTGGGCCGGGACAGGGATGGGCACTGAAGCTTTCTTT. The encoded protein is CASSWAGTGMGTEAFF.

This clonotype has more than one count but fewer than ten. The germline gene is not matched at one end of the junction; a read error may be the cause. The gene calls are TRBV30 and TRBJ1-4; no reliable D call. This CDR3 has 15 amino acids. Germline V lookup: CDR1 GTSNPN, CDR2 SVGIG (reference sequence). The CDR3 DNA sequence: TGTGCCTGGAGTAAGAACCGACTACTTAATGAAAAACTGCTTTTT. It specifies CAWSKNRLLNEKLLF.

This clonotype was seen only a few times. The rearrangement joins TRBV30 to TRBJ1-1; a possible D gene is TRBD1 (5 bases). In germline, CDR1 is GTSNPN, CDR2 SVGIG (reference sequence). The CDR3 is made up of 14 amino acids. Trimming took off 4 bases at V and 4 bases at J, with 16 bases between the two ends. The CDR3 region is CAWNRQVGATEAFF. For the CDR3, the DNA is TGTGCCTGGAATAGGCAGGTCGGGGCCACTGAAGCTTTCTTT.

J is TRBJ1-1 and V is TRBV19; possibly TRBD1 for D (6 bases). Trimming removed 6 bases from V and 1 base from J, with 15 bases in between. CDR1 is LNHDA, CDR2 SQIVND, per germline (reference sequence). This CDR3 spans 15 amino acids. CDR3 nucleotide sequence: TGTGCCAGTAGCCCTTCCCCACAGGGGAACACTGAAGCTTTCTTT. It translates to CASSPSPQGNTEAFF.

On this clonotype itself: Just one base apart from a much larger clone, this may be a read error. The genes are TRBV3-1 and TRBJ2-7, with 9 bases fitting TRBD1. J gave up 2 bases and V 4 bases, and 3 bases lay outside the gene matches. The germline gives CDR1 LGHDT, CDR2 YNNKEL (reference sequence). CDR3 length: 14 residues. The CDR3 DNA reads as TGTGCCAGCAGCCGGGACAGGGTCCCCTACGAGCAGTACTTC. Residues: CASSRDRVPYEQYF.

Of note for this clonotype: A much more abundant neighbour one base away suggests this may be a read error. The gene calls are TRBV6-1 and TRBJ2-5; 8 nucleotides agree with TRBD1. Germline CDR1 reads MNHNS; CDR2 reads SASEGT. Trimming cost V 5 bases and J 8 bases; bases outside gene matches: 10. The CDR3 contains 14 residues. The CDR3 DNA sequence: TGTGCCAGCAGTAAAACAGGGGGTCGAGATACCCAGTACTTC. Translating gives CASSKTGGRDTQYF.